This T cell receptor beta chain was sequenced during a study of T cells in Graves' hyperthyroidism and ophthalmopathy. The PBMCs were sourced from fresh peripheral blood (more than 8.5 ml). Per the germline V gene, CDR1 is SGHKS and CDR2 is YYEKEE (reference sequence). This CDR3 comprises 16 residues. The trim removed 4 bases at V and 4 bases at J, leaving 11 bases unmatched. RNA transcripts yielded amplified TCR beta CDR3 regions. An initial round of RT-PCR targeting the TCR CDR3 relied on the HTBI primer set. TCRdb re-derived calls from the multiplex PCR reads in MiXCR, one entry per CDR3 protein. The sample consists of about 380,000 distinct CDR3 sequences, roughly 20% of them appearing once.

This chain joins TRBV5-5 and TRBJ2-3; 8 bases are a match to TRBD1. The origin of this receptor is a man in his late teens or twenties with Graves' ophthalmopathy. Sequenced sample: blood. The CDR3 nucleotides are TGTGCCAGCAGCAAGCCCGGGACAGGATTGCCAGATACGCAGTATTTT. It codes for CASSKPGTGLPDTQYF.